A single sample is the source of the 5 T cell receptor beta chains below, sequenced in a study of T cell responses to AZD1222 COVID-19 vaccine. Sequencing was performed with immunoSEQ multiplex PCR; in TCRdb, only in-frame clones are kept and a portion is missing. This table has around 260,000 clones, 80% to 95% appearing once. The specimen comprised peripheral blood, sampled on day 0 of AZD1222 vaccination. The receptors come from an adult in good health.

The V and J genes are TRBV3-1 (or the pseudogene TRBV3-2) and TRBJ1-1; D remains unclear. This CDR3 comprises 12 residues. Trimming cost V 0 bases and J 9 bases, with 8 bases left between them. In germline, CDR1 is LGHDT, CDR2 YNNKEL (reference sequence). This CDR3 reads CASSQDLRKAFF. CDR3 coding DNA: TGTGCCAGCAGCCAAGACCTACGAAAAGCTTTCTTT.

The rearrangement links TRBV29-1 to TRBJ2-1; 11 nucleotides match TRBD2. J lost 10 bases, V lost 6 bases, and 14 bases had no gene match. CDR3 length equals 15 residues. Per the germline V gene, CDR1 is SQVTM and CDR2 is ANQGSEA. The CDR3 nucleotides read TGCAGCGTCCTCCCGGGACTAGCGGCCCTACAGGAGCAGTTCTTC. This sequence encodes CSVLPGLAALQEQFF.

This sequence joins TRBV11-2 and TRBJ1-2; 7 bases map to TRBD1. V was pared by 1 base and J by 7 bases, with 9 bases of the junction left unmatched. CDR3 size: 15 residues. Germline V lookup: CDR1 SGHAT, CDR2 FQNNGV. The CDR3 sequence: CASSLAGTEGSGYTF. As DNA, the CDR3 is TGTGCCAGCAGCTTAGCTGGGACAGAGGGTTCTGGCTACACCTTC.

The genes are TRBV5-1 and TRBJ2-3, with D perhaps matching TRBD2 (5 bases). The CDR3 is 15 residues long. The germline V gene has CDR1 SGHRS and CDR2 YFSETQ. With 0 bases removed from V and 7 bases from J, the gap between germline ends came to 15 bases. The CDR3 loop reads CASSLGSGEHYTQYF. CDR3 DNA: TGCGCCAGCAGCTTGGGAAGCGGAGAGCACTATACGCAGTATTTT.

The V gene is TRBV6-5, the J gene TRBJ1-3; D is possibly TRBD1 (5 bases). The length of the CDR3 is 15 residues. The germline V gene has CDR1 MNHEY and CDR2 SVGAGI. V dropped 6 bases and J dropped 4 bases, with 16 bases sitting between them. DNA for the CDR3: TGTGCCAGCAGGGTACCTCCGACAGTAGGAAACACCATATATTTT. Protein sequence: CASRVPPTVGNTIYF.